A single sample gave rise to the 19 T cell receptor beta chains below, sequenced in a study of blood T cell repertoires in COVID-19. Libraries were prepared by immunoSEQ multiplex PCR; TCRdb keeps only in-frame clonotypes and omits some of them. The sample shows 150,000 to 250,000 clones, roughly 80% of them seen only once. Sequenced: PBMCs or T cells enriched from blood (not recorded which). These receptors were collected from a middle-aged man who had recovered from COVID-19.

The J gene is TRBJ2-5, the V gene TRBV11-2; no clear D. Germline V gene lookup returns CDR1 SGHAT and CDR2 FQNNGV. This CDR3 spans 13 amino acids. The V gene lost 4 bases and the J gene lost 5 bases, with 11 bases spanning the gap. Here the CDR3 DNA reads TGTGCCAGCAGCTCAAACGAACGGGAGACCCAGTACTTC. Its translation is CASSSNERETQYF.

The chain recombines TRBV7-8 with TRBJ1-1; 9 nucleotides match TRBD1. The junction had 1 base not matched to a gene; V was cut back by 5 bases and J by 3 bases. The germline gives CDR1 SGHVS, CDR2 FQNEAQ. CDR3 length: 13 amino acids. CDR3 amino acids: CASSRDRDTEAFF. CDR3 coding DNA: TGTGCCAGCAGCCGGGACAGGGACACTGAAGCTTTCTTT.

The rearrangement joins TRBV28 to TRBJ1-6; unclear D gene. Per the germline V gene, CDR1 is MDHEN and CDR2 is SYDVKM. The V and J ends lost 7 bases and 7 bases respectively, with 14 bases between them. The CDR3 spans 14 residues. CDR3 region: CASTLSPENSPLHF. CDR3 DNA sequence: TGTGCCAGCACCCTTTCGCCAGAAAATTCACCCCTCCACTTT.

In its sample, this clone was seen once. The V and J genes are TRBV5-1 and TRBJ2-5, with a tentative D call TRBD2 (7 bases). CDR3 length: 14 amino acids. CDR1 and CDR2 from the germline V gene are SGHRS and YFSETQ. Deletions cut 5 bases from V and 5 bases from J, with 16 bases between. CDR3 sequence (DNA): TGCGCCAGCAGGGGTGCGGGGGCTGGGGAGACCCAGTACTTC. Encoded protein: CASRGAGAGETQYF.

This clone was counted between two and nine times. The chain recombines TRBV29-1 with TRBJ1-2; TRBD1 might be the D (5 bases). V was shortened by 0 bases and J by 10 bases, with 12 bases between the two germline ends. Germline V lookup: CDR1 SQVTM, CDR2 ANQGSEA. CDR3 length: 12 residues. CDR3: CSVEEQAISYTF. The DNA of the CDR3 is TGCAGCGTTGAAGAACAGGCTATTTCCTACACCTTC.

Only one count was recorded for this clone. The chain links TRBV2 to TRBJ1-1; TRBD1 might be the D (5 bases). The length of the CDR3 is 15 residues. V lost 2 bases and J lost 7, with 17 bases in between. CDR1 is SNHLY and CDR2 is FYNNEI in the germline V gene. CDR3 DNA sequence: TGTGCCAGCAGTGAAACGGGGAGGGGAGCAGTTGAAGCTTTCTTT. Protein product: CASSETGRGAVEAFF.

Here the CDR3 DNA reads TGCGCCAGCAGCTTGGGACAGGGTGCCCTTGAAGCTTTCTTT. Its translation: CASSLGQGALEAFF. V is TRBV5-1 and J is TRBJ1-1; 7 bases fit TRBD1. The V segment lost 0 bases and the J segment 7 bases; nucleotides outside the gene matches: 6. This CDR3 has 14 residues. Germline V gene lookup returns CDR1 SGHRS and CDR2 YFSETQ.

This clone was observed a few times. This sequence joins TRBV19 and TRBJ1-4; D gene uncertain. V was clipped by 3 bases and J by 5 bases, with 10 bases between them. The CDR3 is 14 residues long. Germline V lookup: CDR1 LNHDA, CDR2 SQIVND (reference sequence). The CDR3 reads CASSMGSLNEKLFF. CDR3 nucleotide sequence: TGTGCCAGTAGTATGGGCAGCCTAAATGAAAAACTGTTTTTT.

The rearrangement links TRBV9 to TRBJ2-3; TRBD2 matches 7 bases. The germline gives CDR1 SGDLS, CDR2 YYNGEE. V dropped 2 bases and J dropped 4; count of bases not matched to a gene: 4. The CDR3 runs 14 residues. CDR3 nucleotides: TGTGCCAGCAGCGTTGGGACTACGCCAGATACGCAGTATTTT. It codes for CASSVGTTPDTQYF.

The chain recombines TRBV6-2 or TRBV6-3 with TRBJ2-5; D ambiguous. Trimming cost V 0 bases and J 5 bases, with 4 bases left between them. CDR3 length: 12 amino acids. The germline V gene has CDR1 MNHEY and CDR2 SVGEGT. CDR3 amino acids: CASSYSGETQYF. The CDR3, as DNA: TGTGCCAGCAGTTACTCCGGGGAGACCCAGTACTTC.

The chain employs TRBV5-1 and TRBJ2-1, with 8 bases aligning to TRBD1. The CDR3 is made up of 17 amino acids. V was clipped by 4 bases and J by 6 bases; unmatched bases: 15. Germline V gives CDR1 SGHRS, CDR2 YFSETQ. CDR3 coding DNA: TGCGCCAGCAGCCTCCTTCAGGGGGCTTTGCTAATCAATGAGCAGTTCTTC. It yields the protein CASSLLQGALLINEQFF. The entire variable domain, with the rest obtained from reference TRBV5-1 and TRBJ2-1, is as follows: KAGVTQTPRYLIKTRGQQVTLSCSPISGHRSVSWYQQTPGQGLQFLFEYFSETQRNKGNFPGRFSGRQFSNSRSEMNVSTLELGDSALYLCASSLLQGALLINEQFFGPGTRLTVL.

CDR3 sequence: CSVEDGRRGVQYEQYF. The CDR3 coding sequence is TGCAGCGTTGAAGATGGTAGGCGGGGGGTTCAATACGAGCAGTACTTC. The rearrangement uses TRBV29-1 and TRBJ2-7, with 8 nucleotides matching TRBD2. The CDR3 covers 16 residues. Trimming at V came to 0 bases and at J to 4 bases, leaving 11 bases not matched to a gene. The germline V gene has CDR1 SQVTM and CDR2 ANQGSEA.

The chain joins TRBV2 to TRBJ1-2; D uncertain. CDR3 length: 13 amino acids. The germline gives CDR1 SNHLY, CDR2 FYNNEI. V was shortened by 4 bases and J by 4 bases, with 10 bases between the two germline ends. The CDR3 region is CASSVASLYGYTF. For the CDR3, the DNA is TGTGCCAGCAGTGTGGCTTCCCTCTATGGCTACACCTTC.

V usage is TRBV4-1 and J usage is TRBJ1-4; a weak D match, TRBD1 (6 bases). Trimming stripped 1 base from V and 5 bases from J, with 17 bases between. This CDR3 comprises 17 residues. CDR1 and CDR2 from the germline V gene are MGHRA and YSYEKL. As DNA, the CDR3 is TGCGCCAGCAGCCAAGTTGGACAGAGAAAGGCAAATGAAAAACTGTTTTTT. Encoded protein: CASSQVGQRKANEKLFF.

This clone has only a few counts. V usage is TRBV7-9 and J usage is TRBJ1-6; TRBD1 might be the D (5 bases). The CDR3 spans 14 residues. The V end was cut by 2 bases, the J end by 6 bases, with 8 bases between. Germline-derived CDR1 and CDR2 are SEHNR and FQNEAQ (reference sequence). Here the CDR3 reads CASSLQGSNSPLHF. CDR3 DNA sequence: TGTGCCAGCAGCTTACAGGGAAGTAATTCACCCCTCCACTTT.

The V and J genes are TRBV28 and TRBJ1-3, with D maybe TRBD1 (6 bases). CDR3 length equals 14 residues. V lost 6 bases, J lost 1 base, and 10 bases lay in between. Germline CDR1 and CDR2: MDHEN and SYDVKM. CDR3 amino acids: CASRPGQSGNTIYF. DNA of the CDR3: TGTGCCAGCAGGCCCGGACAGTCTGGAAACACCATATATTTT.

The chain joins TRBV7-2 to TRBJ1-1; TRBD1 aligns across 8 bases. V trimming: 5 bases; J trimming: 5 bases; junction bases outside the gene matches: 10. Germline V gene lookup returns CDR1 SGHTA and CDR2 FQGNSA. The CDR3 extends over 15 amino acids. The chain's CDR3 is CASSPLQGVRTEAFF. CDR3 bases: TGTGCCAGCAGCCCACTACAGGGGGTAAGGACTGAAGCTTTCTTT.

A single count supports this clone. The V and J genes are TRBV4-1 and TRBJ1-2; 7 bases align to TRBD1. Trimming removed 2 bases from V and 0 bases from J; junction bases left unmatched: 3. The CDR3 is 15 residues long. CDR1 MGHRA and CDR2 YSYEKL come from the germline V gene. The CDR3 protein is CASSQTQGANYGYTF. In DNA form, the CDR3 reads TGCGCCAGCAGCCAAACTCAGGGGGCTAACTATGGCTACACCTTC.

The V call is TRBV5-4, the J call TRBJ2-2; 10 positions match TRBD2. The germline V gene encodes CDR1 SGHNT and CDR2 YYREEE (reference sequence). This CDR3 contains 17 residues. V trimming: 4 bases; J trimming: 3 bases; junction bases outside the gene matches: 9. CDR3: CASSRGLAGAYTGELFF. The CDR3 DNA is TGTGCCAGCAGCCGGGGTCTAGCGGGGGCCTACACCGGGGAGCTGTTTTTT.